A selection of T cell receptor beta chains follows, all from one sample in a study of cytomegalovirus exposure and HLA in healthy donors. Data came from immunoSEQ multiplex PCR; TCRdb stores just in-frame clones and leaves some out. The repertoire table contains nearly 200,000 clones. The specimen sequenced was PBMCs. These receptors came from a boy between 5 and 17 years old in good health and CMV-seronegative. CDR3s include the opening cysteine and the closing phenylalanine or tryptophan. The D gene is left open where the match is weak.

V gene	J gene	D gene	CDR3 protein	CDR3 DNA
TRBV25-1	TRBJ1-1	TRBD1	CATSGQGKTEAFF	TGTGCCACCTCGGGACAGGGTAAGACTGAAGCTTTCTTT
TRBV27	TRBJ2-5	-	CASSFASLETQYF	TGTGCCAGCAGTTTCGCGTCCCTGGAGACCCAGTACTTC
TRBV27	TRBJ2-5	-	CASSGSTPYQETQYF	TGTGCCAGCAGTGGGAGCACGCCGTACCAAGAGACCCAGTACTTC
TRBV2	TRBJ2-2	-	CASSEYPQSTGELFF	TGTGCCAGCAGTGAGTACCCTCAGTCCACCGGGGAGCTGTTTTTT
TRBV2	TRBJ1-2	-	CASRGIAAGEYGYTF	TGTGCCAGCAGAGGGATTGCAGCGGGGGAGTATGGCTACACCTTC
TRBV5-6	TRBJ2-1	-	CASSPYNGQVQFF	TGTGCCAGCAGTCCTTATAATGGGCAGGTGCAGTTCTTC
TRBV18	TRBJ2-7	-	CASSPTGSQLYEQYF	TGTGCCAGCTCGCCTACCGGGAGCCAACTTTACGAGCAGTACTTC
TRBV27	TRBJ1-2	TRBD1	CASSFGGQSYGYTF	TGTGCCAGCAGTTTCGGGGGACAGTCGTATGGCTACACCTTC
TRBV10-2	TRBJ1-1	-	CASSESGVLNTEAFF	TGCGCCAGCAGTGAGTCGGGAGTCCTGAACACTGAAGCTTTCTTT
TRBV6-6	TRBJ1-2	TRBD1	CAVIQGDDGYTF	TGTGCCGTCATACAGGGGGATGATGGCTACACCTTC
TRBV4-1	TRBJ1-1	-	CASSYEPGTSEAFF	TGCGCCAGCAGCTATGAACCCGGGACTTCTGAAGCTTTCTTT
TRBV6-5	TRBJ1-6	TRBD1	CASKRTGPSPLHF	TGTGCCAGCAAAAGGACAGGGCCATCACCCCTCCACTTT
TRBV7-9	TRBJ2-3	-	CASSLAGGAITDTQYF	TGTGCCAGCAGCTTAGCAGGCGGGGCCATCACAGATACGCAGTATTTT
TRBV4-1	TRBJ1-3	-	CASRGFSRGNTIYF	TGCGCCAGCCGCGGGTTTTCTAGGGGAAACACCATATATTTT
TRBV9	TRBJ2-7	-	CASSVEQVTYEQYF	TGTGCCAGCAGCGTAGAACAGGTGACCTACGAGCAGTACTTC
TRBV30	TRBJ1-2	TRBD1	CAWSGGDRDYGYTF	TGTGCCTGGAGTGGGGGGGACAGAGACTATGGCTACACCTTC
TRBV6-5	TRBJ1-2	TRBD1	CASSYVSTGKNYGYTF	TGTGCCAGCAGTTACGTCTCGACAGGGAAGAACTATGGCTACACCTTC
TRBV12-5	TRBJ2-2	-	CASAPGFTTGELFF	TGTGCTAGTGCCCCGGGGTTCACCACCGGGGAGCTGTTTTTT
TRBV10-3	TRBJ1-1	-	CAIRETPNTEAFF	TGTGCCATCAGAGAGACTCCCAACACTGAAGCTTTCTTT
TRBV27	TRBJ2-7	TRBD1	CASSLVGTGAYEQYF	TGTGCCAGCAGTTTGGTAGGGACAGGGGCCTACGAGCAGTACTTC
TRBV25-1	TRBJ1-1	-	CASSELTVTEAFF	TGTGCCAGCAGTGAACTAACTGTGACTGAAGCTTTCTTT
TRBV4-2	TRBJ2-5	-	CASSQPQYGGETQYF	TGTGCCAGCAGCCAACCTCAATATGGGGGGGAGACCCAGTACTTC
TRBV5-5	TRBJ2-7	-	CASSLTADDFYEQYF	TGTGCCAGCAGCTTAACAGCGGATGACTTCTACGAGCAGTACTTC
TRBV19	TRBJ1-1	-	CASSMGLPEAFF	TGTGCCAGTAGTATGGGGCTGCCTGAAGCTTTCTTT
TRBV19	TRBJ2-3	-	CASSIATSRLTDTQYF	TGTGCCAGTAGTATAGCGACTTCCCGCCTCACAGATACGCAGTATTTT
TRBV9	TRBJ2-1	-	CASSVAGRNNEQFF	TGTGCCAGCAGCGTAGCTGGCAGAAACAATGAGCAGTTCTTC
TRBV27	TRBJ2-5	TRBD2	CASSLSGLAGQETQYF	TGTGCCAGCAGTTTATCCGGACTAGCGGGGCAAGAGACCCAGTACTTC
TRBV9	TRBJ2-5	-	CASSVAGYLLETQYF	TGTGCCAGCAGCGTAGCAGGGTACCTTTTGGAGACCCAGTACTTC
TRBV6-5	TRBJ2-5	TRBD1	CASRRGDRTETQYF	TGTGCCAGCAGAAGAGGGGACAGAACAGAGACCCAGTACTTC
TRBV14	TRBJ2-2	TRBD1	CAIRRQGLPGELFF	TGTGCCATCCGCCGACAGGGGTTACCCGGGGAGCTGTTTTTT
TRBV7-2	TRBJ2-3	-	CASSGLTGPSTDTQYF	TGTGCCAGCAGCGGGTTGACAGGCCCGTCCACAGATACGCAGTATTTT
TRBV5-5	TRBJ1-5	-	CASSLRSGFQPQHF	TGTGCCAGCAGCTTAAGGTCGGGGTTCCAGCCCCAGCATTTT
TRBV6-5	TRBJ2-2	-	CASSGTAGMTGELFF	TGTGCCAGCAGCGGAACCGCAGGAATGACCGGGGAGCTGTTTTTT
TRBV5-5	TRBJ2-3	TRBD2	CASSTLAGGLTDTQYF	TGTGCCAGCAGCACCCTAGCGGGGGGGCTCACAGATACGCAGTATTTT
TRBV5-1	TRBJ2-3	TRBD2	CASSGSSGGALDTQYF	TGCGCCAGCAGCGGGTCTAGCGGGGGGGCTTTAGATACGCAGTATTTT
TRBV25-1	TRBJ2-2	-	CASSDRRGGGELFF	TGTGCCAGCAGTGACAGGCGGGGAGGCGGGGAGCTGTTTTTT
TRBV19	TRBJ2-5	-	CASKGGGTAETQYF	TGTGCCAGTAAGGGAGGCGGGACAGCAGAGACCCAGTACTTC
TRBV19	TRBJ2-3	-	CASSPTASTNTQYF	TGTGCCAGTAGTCCCACTGCTAGCACAAATACGCAGTATTTT
TRBV4-1	TRBJ1-1	-	CASSQREGGTEAFF	TGCGCCAGCAGCCAGAGAGAAGGGGGCACTGAAGCTTTCTTT
TRBV27	TRBJ1-2	-	CASSLSTVMTYGYTF	TGTGCCAGCAGTTTATCCACAGTGATGACCTATGGCTACACCTTC
TRBV28	TRBJ1-1	TRBD1	CASSLLRGSGTEAFF	TGTGCCAGCAGTCTACTCAGGGGGTCAGGCACTGAAGCTTTCTTT
TRBV7-3	TRBJ2-1	TRBD2	CASSATSGGYNEQFF	TGTGCCAGCAGCGCGACTAGCGGGGGGTACAATGAGCAGTTCTTC
TRBV6-1	TRBJ2-3	-	CASRGTRGMGDTQYF	TGTGCCAGCAGAGGCACCAGGGGAATGGGAGATACGCAGTATTTT
TRBV6-5	TRBJ2-7	-	CASSTGPEEQYF	TGTGCCAGCAGCACAGGACCCGAAGAGCAGTACTTC
TRBV7-3	TRBJ1-1	-	CASSLTRNTEAFF	TGTGCCAGCAGCTTAACGCGGAACACTGAAGCTTTCTTT